This T cell receptor (beta chain) was captured by sequencing in a study of cytomegalovirus exposure and HLA in healthy donors (dated by TCRdb to 2017 to 2019). With regard to the full study: An earlier analysis of roughly 610 of the donors reported 250 to 350 Gb of sequence data and some 110 million unique TCR beta sequences obtained from roughly 180 million T cells. An early release covering roughly 580 HLA-typed donors comprised approximately 290 gigabases of sequencing data and tens of millions of unique TCR sequences. The genetic ancestry cluster associated with self-reported Caucasian donors included about four fifths of the roughly 360 genotyped donors. The aim of the study was to test whether cataloging public T cell receptors could identify signatures of past pathogen exposure. Using immunosequencing, the study profiled T cell repertoires from roughly 650 subjects and related those repertoires to cytomegalovirus serostatus. Besides the first cohort of more than 650 subjects, a separate validation cohort made up of 120 different subjects was used. High-throughput TCR immunosequencing, statistical association of individual TCRs with disease status, and machine learning were combined to predict cytomegalovirus infection status. To study patterns of TCR occurrence, a later analysis re-analyzed previously published TCR beta repertoires from hundreds of donors and added high-resolution HLA genotyping. The later analysis used no new phenotypic data to find candidate immune exposures, relying instead on TCR beta sequences and their occurrence across donors. An earlier analysis of around 580 of the donors used high-throughput TCR beta sequencing to judge whether each TCR beta V gene segment behaved as functional or pseudogenic. Donor age, sex, ethnicity and CMV serostatus were compiled together with the repertoire data. A later genetic analysis used genome-wide SNP genotypes for about 55% of the 666 donors, treating that subset as a discovery cohort. Every repertoire in the discovery cohort had been generated on one and the same sequencing platform. HLA typing included class I and class II loci at four-digit resolution. The number of donors typed differed by locus, with 629-630 for A, B, C, DRB1 and DQB1, around 520 for DQA1, over 600 for DPA1, and some 440 for DPB1. Because of strong linkage in the cohort, 4 to 6 DR-DQ haplotypes were treated as single units for association and clustering. Across some 400 genotyped donors of the cohort, an average of roughly 230,000 unique TCR beta nucleotide sequences per donor were sequenced, and about a sixth of those sequences were non-productive. Here is what the overall study found, with its caveats: Because counts were too low, around 18 rarely observed V segments, including chromosome 9 orphons, were left out of the earlier analysis of roughly 600 of the donors. In a later genetic analysis, a missense DCLRE1C variant was associated with V-gene and J-gene trimming of TCR beta chains, and the association was replicated in an independent cohort. A later analysis reported that several top co-occurrence clusters appeared linked to parvovirus B19, influenza, CMV and Epstein-Barr virus. Broadly in line with IMGT annotations, most TCR beta V segments showed up in productive rearrangements about 90% or about 30% of the time in an earlier analysis of 450 to 600 of the donors. A further reported finding was that TCR beta sequences accurately predicted the HLA-A and HLA-B alleles for most subjects in the first cohort. The classifier was reported to diagnose cytomegalovirus status with high specificity and sensitivity in both the original cohort and the validation cohort. A group of highly shared sequence variants was considered likely to be a technical artifact of the sequencing pipeline. A few of the identified cytomegalovirus-associated TCR beta chains were confirmed in vitro to be specific for cytomegalovirus antigens. A later analysis found that most CMV-associated TCR beta chains appeared HLA-restricted, with HLA associations seemingly driven largely by CMV exposure. The authors suggested that the approach could potentially be generalized to other disease states and immunological phenotypes. CMV serostatus was the only immune exposure information available for the cohort. In a later analysis, TCR association rates were found to vary across HLA loci, with the most associated TCRs seen for DRB1 alleles and the fewest for HLA-C alleles. At a false discovery rate of 0.05, a later analysis linked under 20,000 TCR beta sequences to specific HLA alleles. Correlated functional status among segregating V segments might be attributable to linkage disequilibrium, but an unknown experimental factor could not be ruled out. Most TCR sequences were observed very rarely across donors, whereas some public TCRs were present in many individuals. HLA typing was unavailable for some donors at each locus, so association tests used only the typed subset. Only TCR beta chains were sequenced in this cohort, and the absence of alpha or paired-chain data limited detectable features. The study gave a list of around 170 TCR beta chains associated with cytomegalovirus. Strong co-occurrence of HLA alleles, especially DR and DQ, made assigning TCR associations to individual alleles difficult. Sequencing depth was assumed to be roughly uniform across donors in the presence/absence analyses, though that assumption may not hold. In a later analysis, HLA-associated TCR beta chains showed more clonal expansion and lower generation probabilities than non-associated chains that were equally common. Compared with the roughly 700-donor mean, donors in an Asian-associated ancestry cluster had fewer N-insertions in productive TCRs, according to a later genetic analysis.

This clone was recorded only once. No antigen is known for it. No much larger clone is present one base from it, and per-base qualities are unavailable. The cohort comprised 670 or so healthy bone marrow donors. At the time of sampling, all cohort members were nominally healthy, though unrecorded immune exposures were likely present. The donor was CMV seronegative and belonged to the group of over 350 seronegative cohort members. A peripheral blood sample was collected from each donor, and TCR beta sequencing was performed on peripheral blood mononuclear cells. Genomic DNA extraction from the blood cell samples was performed with the Qiagen DNeasy Blood Extraction Kit. Libraries came from the immunoSEQ multiplex PCR assay. The multiplex PCR relied on a mix of 60 forward primers for TCR Vbeta segments and 13 reverse primers for TCR Jbeta segments. Amplification of the CDR3 region of rearranged TCR beta genes was performed with a multiplex PCR assay on genomic DNA. The Illumina HiSeq System was used to sequence the amplified TCR beta libraries as 87-base-pair reads. The paper's processing steps were these. Across the 500 to 750 repertoires, a later analysis counted tens of millions of unique TCR beta chains, around 10 million of which were shared by at least two donors. To remove PCR and sequencing errors, raw reads were error-corrected and collapsed into unique sequences using a nearest-neighbor algorithm that merged closely related sequences. CDR3 sequences were aligned to IMGT reference sequences to assign V, D and J gene segments. Each retained sequence needed at least a six-nucleotide match to both a V gene segment and a J gene segment. Rearrangements were classified as productive when the CDR3 lacked stop codons and remained in frame with V and J, and all other rearrangements were classified as non-productive. Following IMGT convention, CDR3 was defined as the stretch from the second conserved V-encoded cysteine to the conserved J-encoded phenylalanine. Sequences without an unambiguous match to a single V gene segment were excluded from the earlier analysis of a few hundred of the donors. In an earlier analysis of 500 to 750 of the donors, V segments were called functional above 56.7% productive rearrangements and were called segregating when the between-donor standard deviation exceeded 5%. To diagnose cytomegalovirus status from the catalog of TCR beta chain sequences, a statistical classification framework was built. V and J gene assignment, in a later analysis, came from comparing TCR nucleotide sequences with IMGT/GENE-DB human TR gene sequences. A later analysis assigned CDR3 sequences and most-parsimonious VDJ recombination scenarios with the TCRdist pipeline. A later analysis defined each TCR beta chain by its CDR3 amino acid sequence plus V-gene family, and excluded reads lacking a unique V-gene family. To address suspected cross-contamination and a sequencing artifact, a later analysis removed roughly 640 highly shared, low-generation-probability nucleotide sequences. For each public chain, a later analysis derived a clonal expansion index from normalized ranks of inferred template counts within each repertoire. In a later analysis, generation probabilities were computed using a VDJ recombination model fitted to out-of-frame rearrangements, and the results were checked against IGoR. A later analysis scored TCR-TCR, TCR-HLA and TCR-CMV co-occurrence with hypergeometric tests, applying a repertoire-size bias correction to TCR pairs. In a later analysis, false discovery rates were estimated by permuting HLA or CMV assignments 20 times. In a later analysis, co-occurring TCRs were grouped using DBSCAN, with TCRdist sequence similarity added in when clustering inside HLA-allele-positive subsets. For co-occurrence clustering, repertoires with fewer than 30,000 or more than 120,000 public chains were excluded, along with several repertoires with anomalous nucleotide sharing. Drawn from immuneACCESS, this table holds only the in-frame rearrangements with V and J called that TCRdb kept. Clones are partly lost; checked studies trace under half to an unresolved V gene and leave the rest unexplained. V, J and clone size reflect that table, while D and trimming were determined from the DNA. Recorded for this sample are 170,000 or so clones; 80% of them occurred a single time. Of the sample, under 0.75% is held by the ten largest clones.

The TCR originated in a boy between 5 and 17 years old in good health and CMV-seronegative. Sequenced: PBMCs.

The sequence in DNA is TGTGCCAGCAGCGTAGCGGGAGGGGGAGGAAGTGAGCAGTTCTTC. The encoded protein is CASSVAGGGGSEQFF. Here the chain combines TRBV9 and TRBJ2-1; TRBD2 lines up with 8 middle nucleotides. V and J are trimmed by 0 bases and 9 bases, and the gene matches miss 8 bases of the junction. Inclusive of the bounding cysteine and phenylalanine, the CDR3 is 15 residues long. The sequence is cut down to CDR3 DNA, 45 bases in frame from base 1. The germline V gene supplies CDR1 SGDLS and CDR2 YYNGEE.